Each of the 22 T cell receptor beta chains below was sequenced from the same sample in a study of shared clonotypes between healthy human individuals. Some clones are missing from TCRdb's copy, which holds only in-frame ones; the method was immunoSEQ multiplex PCR. The data hold hundreds of thousands of clones, with roughly four fifths observed a single time. Input material: PBMCs. These receptors all stem from a woman in her 40s in good health. Some clones in this sample may be carry-over from other donors' samples.

This sequence joins TRBV6-5 and TRBJ2-7; TRBD2 agrees at 7 bases. The CDR3 has 15 amino acids. From germline, CDR1 is MNHEY and CDR2 SVGAGI. The trim removed 3 bases at V and 4 bases at J, leaving 9 bases unmatched. CDR3 sequence (DNA): TGTGCCAGCAGTTATGGGCGGGAGCTCGCGTACGAGCAGTACTTC. Residues: CASSYGRELAYEQYF.

This CDR3 is CASSEYMAQGPDTQYF. The CDR3 DNA reads as TGTGCCAGCAGTGAATATATGGCGCAGGGACCAGATACGCAGTATTTT. V and J are TRBV25-1 and TRBJ2-3; D may match TRBD1 or TRBD2 (5 bases each). V was trimmed by 0 bases and J by 4 bases, leaving 14 bases between them. Germline CDR1 is MGHDK and CDR2 is SYGVNS. The CDR3 loop spans 16 amino acids.

With regard to this clone: A far more abundant clone sits one base away, making this likely a read error. V usage is TRBV27 and J usage is TRBJ1-4, with no clear D. Germline V gene lookup returns CDR1 MNHEY and CDR2 SMNVEV (reference sequence). This CDR3 comprises 13 residues. CDR3 in amino acids: CASSLYGPEKLLF. CDR3 bases: TGTGCCAGCAGTTTATATGGGCCGGAGAAACTGCTTTTT.

V is TRBV10-1 and J is TRBJ1-4, with 12 bases aligning to TRBD1. V lost 4 bases, J lost 8 bases, and 11 bases stayed unmatched. CDR3 size: 17 residues. Germline V gene data show CDR1 as WNHNN and CDR2 as SYGVQD (reference sequence). CDR3 nucleotides: TGCGCCAGCAGTGTAGGGTCTTGGGACAGGGGGCGGGAAAAACTGTTTTTT. As protein: CASSVGSWDRGREKLFF.

The chain uses TRBV30 and TRBJ1-6; 8 bases are a match to TRBD1. This CDR3 has 16 amino acids. Trimming at V came to 4 bases and at J to 4 bases, leaving 9 bases not matched to a gene. Germline V lookup: CDR1 GTSNPN, CDR2 SVGIG (reference sequence). The CDR3 DNA reads TGTGCCTGGACCCCGATAAGGACAGGGTATAATTCACCCCTCCACTTT. Amino acid sequence: CAWTPIRTGYNSPLHF.

The J gene is TRBJ2-7, the V gene TRBV5-1; TRBD2 matches at 10 bases. V trimming: 3 bases; J trimming: 3 bases; junction bases outside the gene matches: 3. The CDR3 loop spans 14 amino acids. CDR1 and CDR2 (germline): SGHRS, YFSETQ. The CDR3 loop reads CASSYIAGGYEQYF. The CDR3 DNA reads as TGCGCCAGCAGCTACATAGCGGGAGGCTACGAGCAGTACTTC.

This rearrangement joins TRBV2 to TRBJ2-7; a weak D match, TRBD1 (6 bases). The CDR3 extends over 15 amino acids. V was shortened by 6 bases and J by 0 bases, with 15 bases between the two germline ends. Germline CDR1 is SNHLY and CDR2 is FYNNEI. Written as DNA, the CDR3 is TGTGCCAGCAGCCCCCAGGGGTCTAGCTCCTACGAGCAGTACTTC. Translation: CASSPQGSSSYEQYF.

The rearrangement joins TRBV4-2 to TRBJ1-1; D remains ambiguous. Germline lookup yields CDR1 LGHNA and CDR2 YNFKEQ. The CDR3 has 14 residues. V shed 0 bases and J shed 4 bases, with 9 bases lying between them. CDR3 sequence reads: CASSQEQLGTEAFF. The CDR3 DNA follows: TGTGCCAGCAGCCAAGAACAACTGGGCACTGAAGCTTTCTTT.

This chain joins TRBV6-1 and TRBJ1-1, with a weak D call TRBD1 (5 bases). The CDR3 is made up of 14 amino acids. Trimming took 11 bases from V and 1 from J, leaving 17 bases between them. CDR1 is MNHNS, CDR2 SASEGT, per germline. The CDR3 sequence is CAARRGAWNTEAFF. For the CDR3, the DNA is TGTGCCGCTAGGCGAGGGGCTTGGAACACTGAAGCTTTCTTT.

In regard to this clone: A far larger clone differs by one base, so this is likely a read error. The rearrangement links TRBV7-3 to TRBJ2-7, with a weak D call TRBD2 (7 bases). CDR3 length: 16 residues. In germline, CDR1 is SGHTA, CDR2 FQGTGA. V dropped 8 bases and J dropped 1 base, with 21 bases sitting between them. CDR3 nucleotide sequence: TGTGCCAGCGGCCCAGGATGGGAGGGGACATCCTACGAGCAGTACTTC. The encoded protein is CASGPGWEGTSYEQYF.

V gene TRBV30 combines with J gene TRBJ1-1; the D gene is possibly TRBD1 (5 bases). The length of the CDR3 is 16 residues. With 4 bases removed from V and 2 bases from J, the gap between germline ends came to 20 bases. Germline V CDR1 and CDR2: GTSNPN, SVGIG (reference sequence). For the CDR3, the DNA is TGTGCCTGGACGTCGCCCTACCGGGGCTTAAACACTGAAGCTTTCTTT. This encodes CAWTSPYRGLNTEAFF.

This clone occurred once. The chain carries TRBV5-1 and TRBJ2-1; TRBD1 matches at 8 bases. Germline CDR1 is SGHRS and CDR2 is YFSETQ. The J segment lost 9 bases and the V segment lost 0 bases, leaving 11 bases of the junction unmatched. This CDR3 has 16 amino acids. The CDR3 region has the DNA TGCGCCAGCAGCTTGGGGGTGCAGGGGGCAGTTGGTGAGCAGTTCTTC. Translating gives CASSLGVQGAVGEQFF.

The rearrangement joins TRBV15 to TRBJ2-7; D is possibly TRBD1 (6 bases). In germline, CDR1 is LNHNV, CDR2 YYDKDF (reference sequence). The CDR3 consists of 14 residues. Deletions cut 2 bases from V and 4 bases from J, with 12 bases between. CDR3 loop: CATSRTLQGYEQYF. For the CDR3, the DNA is TGTGCCACCAGCAGAACTCTCCAGGGGTACGAGCAGTACTTC.

The V gene is TRBV5-1, the J gene TRBJ1-3; D unclear. The germline CDR1 and CDR2 sequences are SGHRS and YFSETQ. This CDR3 contains 14 residues. V shed 2 bases and J shed 0 bases, with 6 bases lying between them. The chain's CDR3 is CASSFGFSGNTIYF. CDR3 nucleotides: TGCGCCAGCAGCTTTGGGTTCTCTGGAAACACCATATATTTT. The full variable domain, rest sourced from reference TRBV5-1 and TRBJ1-3, is KAGVTQTPRYLIKTRGQQVTLSCSPISGHRSVSWYQQTPGQGLQFLFEYFSETQRNKGNFPGRFSGRQFSNSRSEMNVSTLELGDSALYLCASSFGFSGNTIYFGEGSWLTVV.

This rearrangement joins TRBV6-1 to TRBJ1-2; 9 bases fit TRBD1. The V segment lost 6 bases and the J segment 5 bases; nucleotides outside the gene matches: 7. Germline V CDR1 and CDR2: MNHNS, SASEGT. The CDR3 is made up of 14 amino acids. The DNA for the CDR3 is TGTGCCAGCAGGCGGACAGGGGAGTTATATGGCTACACCTTC. This sequence encodes CASRRTGELYGYTF.

Note on this clone: A far larger clone lies a single base away; this is likely a read error. The chain employs TRBV30 and TRBJ2-5, with no clear D. The CDR3 runs 12 residues. Germline V gene data show CDR1 as GTSNPN and CDR2 as SVGIG (reference sequence). The CDR3 DNA follows: TGTGCCCGGAGAACGGACCAAGAGACCCAGTACTTC. Translating it yields CARRTDQETQYF.

This clone has a count of ten or more. The chain couples TRBV7-3 to TRBJ2-3, with no clear D. Germline V gene data show CDR1 as SGHTA and CDR2 as FQGTGA. CDR3 length equals 14 residues. Trimming removed 2 bases at V and 4 bases at J, with 10 bases between. The CDR3 nucleotides are TGTGCCAGCAGCTTAGGCTCGCCCGCAGATACGCAGTATTTT. Translating gives CASSLGSPADTQYF.

Note on this clone: Other DNA sequences in the sample encode the same CDR3. The chain couples TRBV7-9 to TRBJ2-5; possibly TRBD1 or TRBD2 for D (5 bases each). Per the germline V gene, CDR1 is SEHNR and CDR2 is FQNEAQ (reference sequence). The CDR3 has 16 amino acids. Trimming shortened V by 2 bases and J by 0 bases, and 13 bases separated the two germline ends. For the CDR3, the DNA is TGTGCCAGCAGCTTATTGGGGGTAGCGTACCAAGAGACCCAGTACTTC. It is translated as CASSLLGVAYQETQYF. Full variable domain (remainder filled in from reference TRBV7-9 and TRBJ2-5): DTGVSQNPRHKITKRGQNVTFRCDPISEHNRLYWYRQTLGQGPEFLTYFQNEAQLEKSRLLSDRFSAERPKGSFSTLEIQRTEQGDSAMYLCASSLLGVAYQETQYFGPGTRLLVL.

This clone was observed a single time. This sequence joins TRBV5-1 and TRBJ2-1, with no clear D. V lost 4 bases and J 0 bases, leaving 14 bases between the germline ends. The CDR3 runs to 16 residues. Germline V gene data show CDR1 as SGHRS and CDR2 as YFSETQ. Written as DNA, the CDR3 is TGCGCCAGCAGCCCCCGGCAGGTCAGCTCCTACAATGAGCAGTTCTTC. Protein sequence: CASSPRQVSSYNEQFF.

The sample holds one count of this clone. The chain couples TRBV14 to TRBJ2-2; TRBD1 is a possible D gene (7 bases). CDR3 length: 17 amino acids. Trimming cost V 0 bases and J 4 bases, with 15 bases left between them. In germline, CDR1 is SGHDN, CDR2 FVKESK. CDR3 loop: CASSQERQGGGTGELFF. The CDR3 region has the DNA TGTGCCAGCAGCCAAGAGAGGCAGGGGGGAGGCACCGGGGAGCTGTTTTTT.

Regarding this clone: The sample holds other DNA sequences that translate to the same CDR3. The V gene is TRBV9, the J gene TRBJ2-7; 9 bases align to TRBD2. The junction had 5 bases not matched to a gene; V was cut back by 0 bases and J by 4 bases. This CDR3 spans 15 amino acids. From germline, CDR1 is SGDLS and CDR2 YYNGEE. The CDR3 is CASSVELAGPYEQYF. The CDR3 DNA follows: TGTGCCAGCAGCGTAGAGCTAGCGGGGCCTTACGAGCAGTACTTC.

The sample holds many counts of this clone. This sample includes further DNA sequences coding for the same CDR3. The CDR3 DNA sequence: TGTGCCTGGAGTGTCGGGGGCTCTGGAAACACCATATATTTT. Translation gives CAWSVGGSGNTIYF. The J gene is TRBJ1-3, the V gene TRBV30; D perhaps matches TRBD1 (5 bases). Germline V gene data show CDR1 as GTSNPN and CDR2 as SVGIG (reference sequence). Trimming cost V 0 bases and J 0 bases, with 6 bases left between them. The length of the CDR3 is 14 residues.